This T cell receptor beta chain was sequenced in a study of blood T cell repertoires in COVID-19. V lost 3 bases, J lost 9 bases, and 6 bases lay in between. The length of the CDR3 is 12 residues. Germline values: CDR1 MGHDK, CDR2 SYGVNS. Per the original methods: Researchers report that nucleated cell counts were estimated from reference gene primer amplification. Profiled with immunoSEQ multiplex PCR; TCRdb holds only in-frame clones, not every one. D and trimming were read from the DNA, whereas the V and J calls and clone size are those reported in that table. The table includes 200,000 to 250,000 clones, 80% to 90% detected once. Clinical history reported by participants formed the basis on which cohorts were assigned. Contact with a PCR-confirmed or clinician-diagnosed COVID-19 case occurred within 2 weeks of entry.

The sequenced sample was PBMCs or T cells enriched from blood (not recorded which). The sequence was collected from a woman aged 25-40 years who had been exposed to COVID-19. The rearrangement links TRBV25-1 to TRBJ1-6, with unresolved D. CDR3 amino acids: CASSEGSSPLHF. CDR3 DNA sequence: TGTGCCAGCAGTGAGGGGAGTTCACCCCTCCACTTT.